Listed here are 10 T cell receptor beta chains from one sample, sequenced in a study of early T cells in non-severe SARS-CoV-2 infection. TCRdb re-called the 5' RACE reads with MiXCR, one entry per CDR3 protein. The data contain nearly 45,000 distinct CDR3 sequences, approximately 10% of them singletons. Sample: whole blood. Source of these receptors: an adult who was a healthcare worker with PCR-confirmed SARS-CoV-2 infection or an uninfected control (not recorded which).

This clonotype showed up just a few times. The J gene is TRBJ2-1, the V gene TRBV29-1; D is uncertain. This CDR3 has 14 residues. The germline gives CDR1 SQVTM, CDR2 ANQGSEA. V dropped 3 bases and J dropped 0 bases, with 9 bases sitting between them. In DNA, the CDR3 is TGCAGCGTTGATCAGAAAAGCTCCTACAATGAGCAGTTCTTC. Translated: CSVDQKSSYNEQFF.

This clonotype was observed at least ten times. The CDR3 region is CASSLASIRAPLPFGADTQYF. DNA for the CDR3: TGTGCCAGCAGCTTAGCATCAATCAGGGCCCCCCTTCCCTTTGGAGCAGATACGCAGTATTTT. The chain employs TRBV7-2 and TRBJ2-3; D is perhaps TRBD1 (5 bases). Germline-derived CDR1 and CDR2 are SGHTA and FQGNSA. This CDR3 region has 21 residues. V lost 0 bases to trimming and J lost 4 bases, with 29 bases between them.

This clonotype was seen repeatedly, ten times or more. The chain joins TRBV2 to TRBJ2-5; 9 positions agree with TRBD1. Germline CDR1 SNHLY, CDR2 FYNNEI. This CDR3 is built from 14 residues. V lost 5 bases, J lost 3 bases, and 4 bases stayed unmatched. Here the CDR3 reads CASSRRTGEETQYF. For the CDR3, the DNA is TGTGCCAGCAGTCGACGGACAGGGGAAGAGACCCAGTACTTC. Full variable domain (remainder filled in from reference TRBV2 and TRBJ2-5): EPEVTQTPSHQVTQMGQEVILRCVPISNHLYFYWYRQILGQKVEFLVSFYNNEISEKSEIFDDQFSVERPDGSNFTLKIRSTKLEDSAMYFCASSRRTGEETQYFGPGTRLLVL.

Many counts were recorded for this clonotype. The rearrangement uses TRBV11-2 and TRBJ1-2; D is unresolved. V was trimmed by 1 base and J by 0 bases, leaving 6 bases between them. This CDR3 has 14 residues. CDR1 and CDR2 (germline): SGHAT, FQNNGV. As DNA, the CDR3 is TGTGCCAGCAGCTTAGCGGGGTCTAACTATGGCTACACCTTC. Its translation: CASSLAGSNYGYTF.

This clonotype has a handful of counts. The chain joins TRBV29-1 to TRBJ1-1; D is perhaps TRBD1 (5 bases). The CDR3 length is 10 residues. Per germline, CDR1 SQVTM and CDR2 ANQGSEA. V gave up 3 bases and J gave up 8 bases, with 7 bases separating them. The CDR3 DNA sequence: TGCAGCGTTGAGCAGGGAGAAGCTTTCTTT. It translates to CSVEQGEAFF.

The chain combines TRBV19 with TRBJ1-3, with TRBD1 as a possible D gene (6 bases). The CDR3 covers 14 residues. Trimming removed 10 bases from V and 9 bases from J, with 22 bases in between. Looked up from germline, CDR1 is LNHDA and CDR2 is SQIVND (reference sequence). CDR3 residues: CATTSDSAFGTIYF. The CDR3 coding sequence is TGTGCCACCACCTCGGACAGCGCCTTCGGCACCATATATTTT.

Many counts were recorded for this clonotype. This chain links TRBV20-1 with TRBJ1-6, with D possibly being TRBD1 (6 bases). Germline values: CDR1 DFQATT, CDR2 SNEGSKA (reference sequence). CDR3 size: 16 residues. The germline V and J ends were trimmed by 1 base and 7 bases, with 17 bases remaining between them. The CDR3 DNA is TGCAGTGCTAGAGCCACCACCGGGACAACGAATTCACCCCTCCACTTT. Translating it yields CSARATTGTTNSPLHF.

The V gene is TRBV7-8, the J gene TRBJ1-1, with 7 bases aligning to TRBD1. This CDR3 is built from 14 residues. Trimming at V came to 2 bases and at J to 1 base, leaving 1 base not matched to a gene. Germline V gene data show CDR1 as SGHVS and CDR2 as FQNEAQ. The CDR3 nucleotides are TGTGCCAGCAGCTTACGACAGGGGAACACTGAAGCTTTCTTT. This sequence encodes CASSLRQGNTEAFF. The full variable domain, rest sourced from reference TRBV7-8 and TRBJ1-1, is GAGVSQSPRYKVAKRGQDVALRCDPISGHVSLFWYQQALGQGPEFLTYFQNEAQLDKSGLPSDRFFAERPEGSVSTLKIQRTQQEDSAVYLCASSLRQGNTEAFFGQGTRLTVV.

The CDR3 DNA reads TGTGCCTGGAGGAGATTGAAAGGGGCCAACGTCCTGACTTTC. Residues: CAWRRLKGANVLTF. The chain recombines TRBV30 with TRBJ2-6, with D hard to call. The germline V and J ends were trimmed by 3 bases and 4 bases, with 10 bases remaining between them. Germline loops: CDR1 GTSNPN, CDR2 SVGIG (reference sequence). The CDR3 is 14 residues long. The full variable domain, rest sourced from reference TRBV30 and TRBJ2-6, is SQTIHQWPATLVQPVGSPLSLECTVEGTSNPNLYWYRQAAGRGLQLLFYSVGIGQISSEVPQNLSASRPQDRQFILSSKKLLLSDSGFYLCAWRRLKGANVLTFGAGSRLTVL.

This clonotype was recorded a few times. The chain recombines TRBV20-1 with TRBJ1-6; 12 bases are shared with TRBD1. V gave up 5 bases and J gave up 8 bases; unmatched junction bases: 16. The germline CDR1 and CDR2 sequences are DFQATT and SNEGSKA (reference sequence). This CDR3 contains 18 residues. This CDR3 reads CSAPPPGQGAQAHSPLHF. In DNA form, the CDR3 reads TGCAGTGCTCCCCCTCCGGGACAGGGGGCGCAGGCCCATTCACCCCTCCACTTT.